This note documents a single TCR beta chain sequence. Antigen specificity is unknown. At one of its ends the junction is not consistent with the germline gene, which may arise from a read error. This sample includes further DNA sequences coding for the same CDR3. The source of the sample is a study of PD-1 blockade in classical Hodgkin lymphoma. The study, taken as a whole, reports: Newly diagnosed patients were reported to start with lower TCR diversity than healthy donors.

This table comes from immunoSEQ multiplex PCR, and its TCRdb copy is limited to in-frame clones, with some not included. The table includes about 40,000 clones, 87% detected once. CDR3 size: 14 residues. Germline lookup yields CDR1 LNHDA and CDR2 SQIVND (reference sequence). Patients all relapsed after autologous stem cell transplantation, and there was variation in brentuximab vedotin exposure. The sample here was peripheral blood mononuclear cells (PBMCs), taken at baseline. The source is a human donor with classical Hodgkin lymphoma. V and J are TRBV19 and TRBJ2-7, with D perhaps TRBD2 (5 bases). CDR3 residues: CASSQERGSYEQYF. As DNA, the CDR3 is TGTGCCAGTAGTCAGGAAAGAGGGTCCTATGAGCAGTACTTC.